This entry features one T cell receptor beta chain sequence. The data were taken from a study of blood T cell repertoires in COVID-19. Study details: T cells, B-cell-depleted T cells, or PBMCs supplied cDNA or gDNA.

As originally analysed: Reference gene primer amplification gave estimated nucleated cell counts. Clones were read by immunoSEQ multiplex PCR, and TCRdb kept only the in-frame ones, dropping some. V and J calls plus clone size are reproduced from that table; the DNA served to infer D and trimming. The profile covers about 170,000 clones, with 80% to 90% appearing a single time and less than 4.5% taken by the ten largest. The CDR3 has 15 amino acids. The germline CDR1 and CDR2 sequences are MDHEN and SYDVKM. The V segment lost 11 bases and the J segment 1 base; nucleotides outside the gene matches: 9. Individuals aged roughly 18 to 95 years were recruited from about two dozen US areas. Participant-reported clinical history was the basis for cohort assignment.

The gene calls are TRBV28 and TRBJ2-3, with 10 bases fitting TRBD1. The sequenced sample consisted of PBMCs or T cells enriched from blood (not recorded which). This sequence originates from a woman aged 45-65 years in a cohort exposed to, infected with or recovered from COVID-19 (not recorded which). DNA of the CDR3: TGTGCCGCAAATTGGGGGACAGGGGGCACAGATACGCAGTATTTT. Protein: CAANWGTGGTDTQYF. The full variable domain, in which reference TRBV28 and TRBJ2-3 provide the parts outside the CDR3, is DVKVTQSSRYLVKRTGEKVFLECVQDMDHENMFWYRQDPGLGLRLIYFSYDVKMKEKGDIPEGYSVSREKKERFSLILESASTNQTSMYLCAANWGTGGTDTQYFGPGTRLTVL.